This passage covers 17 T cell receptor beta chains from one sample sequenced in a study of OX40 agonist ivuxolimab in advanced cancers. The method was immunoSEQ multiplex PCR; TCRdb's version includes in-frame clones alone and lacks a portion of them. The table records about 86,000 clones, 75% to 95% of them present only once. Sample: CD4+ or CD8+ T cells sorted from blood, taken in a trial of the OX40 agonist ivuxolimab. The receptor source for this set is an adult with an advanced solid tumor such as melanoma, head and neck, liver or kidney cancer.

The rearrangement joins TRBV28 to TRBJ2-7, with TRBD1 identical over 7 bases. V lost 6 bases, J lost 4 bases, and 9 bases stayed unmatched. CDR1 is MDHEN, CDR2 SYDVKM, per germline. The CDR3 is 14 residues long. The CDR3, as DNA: TGTGCCAGCAGCCCCAGAGGGGGCGGTTACGAGCAGTACTTC. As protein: CASSPRGGGYEQYF.

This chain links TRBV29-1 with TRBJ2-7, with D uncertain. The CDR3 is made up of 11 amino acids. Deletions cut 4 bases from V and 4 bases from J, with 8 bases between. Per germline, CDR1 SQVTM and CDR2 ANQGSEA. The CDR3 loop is CSVGTDYEQYF. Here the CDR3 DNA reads TGCAGCGTTGGAACAGATTACGAGCAGTACTTC.

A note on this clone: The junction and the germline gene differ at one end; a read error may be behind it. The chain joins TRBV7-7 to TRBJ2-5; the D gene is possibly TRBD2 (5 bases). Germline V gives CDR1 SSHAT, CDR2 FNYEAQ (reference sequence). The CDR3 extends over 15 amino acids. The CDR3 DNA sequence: TGTGCTAGCAGTTACAGCTACGGGGAGCAAGAGACCCAGTACTTC. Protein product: CASSYSYGEQETQYF.

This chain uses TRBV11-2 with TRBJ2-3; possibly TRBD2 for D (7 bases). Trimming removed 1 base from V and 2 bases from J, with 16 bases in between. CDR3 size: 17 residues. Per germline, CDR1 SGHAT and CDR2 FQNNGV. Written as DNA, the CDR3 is TGTGCCAGCAGCTTAGGTTCCGGGGGGCTGTTCACAGATACGCAGTATTTT. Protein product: CASSLGSGGLFTDTQYF.

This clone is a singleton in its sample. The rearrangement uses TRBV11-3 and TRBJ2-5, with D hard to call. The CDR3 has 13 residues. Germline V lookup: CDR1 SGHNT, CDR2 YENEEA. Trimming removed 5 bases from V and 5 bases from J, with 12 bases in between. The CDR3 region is CASSVHLKETQYF. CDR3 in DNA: TGTGCCAGCAGCGTGCACTTAAAGGAGACCCAGTACTTC.

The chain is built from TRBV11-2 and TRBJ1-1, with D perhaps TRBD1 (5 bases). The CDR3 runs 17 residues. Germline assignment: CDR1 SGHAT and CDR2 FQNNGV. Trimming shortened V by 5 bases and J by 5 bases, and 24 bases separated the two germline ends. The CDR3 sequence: CASSPSDREGRLTEAFF. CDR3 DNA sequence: TGTGCCAGCAGCCCTTCCGATAGGGAGGGGAGGTTGACTGAAGCTTTCTTT.

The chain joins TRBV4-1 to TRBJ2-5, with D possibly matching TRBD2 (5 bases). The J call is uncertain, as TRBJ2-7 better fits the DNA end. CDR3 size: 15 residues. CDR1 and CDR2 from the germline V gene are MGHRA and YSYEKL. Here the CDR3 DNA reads TGCGCCAGCAGCCTAAGTGCACTAGGCGCGGCCGAGCAGTACTTC. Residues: CASSLSALGAAEQYF.

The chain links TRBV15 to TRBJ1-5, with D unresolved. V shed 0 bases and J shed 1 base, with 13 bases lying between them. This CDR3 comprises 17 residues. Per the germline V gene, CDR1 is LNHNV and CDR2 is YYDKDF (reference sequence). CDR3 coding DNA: TGTGCCACCAGCAGAGATCTGCTAGTGGTCAGCAATCAGCCCCAGCATTTT. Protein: CATSRDLLVVSNQPQHF.

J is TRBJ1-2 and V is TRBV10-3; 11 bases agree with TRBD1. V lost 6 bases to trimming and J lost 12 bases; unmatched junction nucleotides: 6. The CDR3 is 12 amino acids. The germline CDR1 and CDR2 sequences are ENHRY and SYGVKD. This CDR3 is CAISPGTGGNTF. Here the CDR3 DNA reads TGTGCCATCAGCCCCGGGACAGGGGGTAACACCTTC.

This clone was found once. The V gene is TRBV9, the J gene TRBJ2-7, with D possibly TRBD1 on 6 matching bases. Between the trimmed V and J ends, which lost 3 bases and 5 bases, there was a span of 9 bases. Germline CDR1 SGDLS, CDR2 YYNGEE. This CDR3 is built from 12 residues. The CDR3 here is CASSATGHEQYF. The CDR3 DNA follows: TGTGCCAGCAGCGCCACAGGGCACGAGCAGTACTTC.

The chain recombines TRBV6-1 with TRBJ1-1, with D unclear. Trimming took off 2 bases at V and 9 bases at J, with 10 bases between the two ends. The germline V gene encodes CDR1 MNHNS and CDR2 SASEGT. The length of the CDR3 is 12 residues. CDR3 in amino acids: CASSEQLRQAFF. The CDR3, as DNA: TGTGCCAGCAGTGAACAGTTAAGACAAGCTTTCTTT.

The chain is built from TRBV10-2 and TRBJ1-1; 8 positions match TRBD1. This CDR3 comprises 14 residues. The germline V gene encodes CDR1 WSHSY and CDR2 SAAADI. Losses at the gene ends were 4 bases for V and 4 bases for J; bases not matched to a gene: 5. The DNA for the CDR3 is TGCGCCAGCAGTGCGTACAGGGGGTCCACTGAAGCTTTCTTT. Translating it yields CASSAYRGSTEAFF.

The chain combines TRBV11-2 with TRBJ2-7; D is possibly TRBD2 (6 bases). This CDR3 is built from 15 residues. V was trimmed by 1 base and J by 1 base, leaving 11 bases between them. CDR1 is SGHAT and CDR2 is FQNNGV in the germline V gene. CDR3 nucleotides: TGTGCCAGCAGCTTAGCCCTAGCGACGTCCTACGAGCAGTACTTC. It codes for CASSLALATSYEQYF.

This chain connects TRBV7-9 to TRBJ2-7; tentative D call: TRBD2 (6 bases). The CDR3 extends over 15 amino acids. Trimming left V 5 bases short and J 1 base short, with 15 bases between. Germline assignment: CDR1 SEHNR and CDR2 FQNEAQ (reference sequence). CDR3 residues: CASSPRIAGSYEQYF. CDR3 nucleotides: TGTGCCAGCAGCCCTAGGATCGCGGGGTCCTACGAGCAGTACTTC.

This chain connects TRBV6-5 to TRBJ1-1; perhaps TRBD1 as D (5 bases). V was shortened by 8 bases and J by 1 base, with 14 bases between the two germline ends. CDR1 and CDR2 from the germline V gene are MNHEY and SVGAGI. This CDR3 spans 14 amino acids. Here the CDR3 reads CASGVGQGNTEAFF. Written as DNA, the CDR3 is TGTGCCAGCGGAGTGGGGCAGGGGAACACTGAAGCTTTCTTT.

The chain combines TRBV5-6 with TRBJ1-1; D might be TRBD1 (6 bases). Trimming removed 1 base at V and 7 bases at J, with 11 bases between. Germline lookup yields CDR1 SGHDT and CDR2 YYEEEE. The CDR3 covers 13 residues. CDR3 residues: CASSLNRADEAFF. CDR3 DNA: TGTGCCAGCAGCTTGAACAGGGCCGATGAAGCTTTCTTT.

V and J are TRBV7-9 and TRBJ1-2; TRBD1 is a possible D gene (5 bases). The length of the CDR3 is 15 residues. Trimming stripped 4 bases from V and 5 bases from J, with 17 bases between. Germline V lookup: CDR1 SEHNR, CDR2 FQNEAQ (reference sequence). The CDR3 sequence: CASSSSGGGGYGYTF. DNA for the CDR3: TGTGCCAGCAGCTCCAGCGGGGGGGGAGGATATGGCTACACCTTC.